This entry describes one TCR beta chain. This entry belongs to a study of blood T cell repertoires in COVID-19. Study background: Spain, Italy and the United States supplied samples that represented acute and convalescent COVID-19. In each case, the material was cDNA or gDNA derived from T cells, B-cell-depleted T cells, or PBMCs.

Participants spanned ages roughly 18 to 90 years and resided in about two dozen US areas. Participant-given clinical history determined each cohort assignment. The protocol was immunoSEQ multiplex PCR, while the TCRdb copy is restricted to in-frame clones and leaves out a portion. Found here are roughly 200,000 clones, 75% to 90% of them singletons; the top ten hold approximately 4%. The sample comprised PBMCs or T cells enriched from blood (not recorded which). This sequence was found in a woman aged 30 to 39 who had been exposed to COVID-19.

CDR3 region: CASSLGTGISEKLFF. In DNA, the CDR3 is TGTGCCAGCAGCTTAGGCACAGGGATTAGTGAAAAACTGTTTTTT. The V gene is TRBV7-6, the J gene TRBJ1-4; the D gene is possibly TRBD1 (6 bases). CDR3 length: 15 residues. In germline, CDR1 is SGHVS, CDR2 FNYEAQ. Trimming removed 1 base at V and 7 bases at J, with 13 bases between.